This is a list of T cell receptor beta chains from one sample in a study of CD8 T cells in Susac syndrome. TCRdb reprocessed the immunoSEQ multiplex PCR reads via MiXCR and lists one record per CDR3 protein. The sample has 330,000 or so distinct CDR3 sequences, over 75% seen once. The source material was CD8+ T cells from PBMCs. The receptors derive from a human donor with multiple sclerosis. Both conserved end residues are part of each CDR3. D genes are given only for firm matches. A row's size may be missing; if present it is once, few, many or a size class.

V: TRBV7-9; length: 13; J: TRBJ2-3; size: -; D: -; CDR3: CASSPLPGYTQYF; DNA: TGTGCCAGCAGCCCCCTCCCGGGGTATACGCAGTATTTT
V: TRBV29-1; length: 13; J: TRBJ2-2; size: -; D: -; CDR3: CSVAGQNTGELFF; DNA: TGCAGCGTGGCCGGACAGAACACCGGGGAGCTGTTTTTT
V: TRBV6-2/TRBV6-3; length: 14; J: TRBJ2-7; size: few; D: TRBD1; CDR3: CASSPQGGFYEQYF; DNA: TGTGCCAGCAGTCCACAGGGGGGTTTCTACGAGCAGTACTTC
V: TRBV7-3; length: 14; J: TRBJ1-1; size: -; D: -; CDR3: CASSPGGISSEAFF; DNA: TGTGCCAGCAGCCCAGGAGGGATCAGCTCGGAAGCTTTCTTT
V: TRBV7-9; length: 16; J: TRBJ2-1; size: -; D: -; CDR3: CASTPKSLGPYDEQFF; DNA: TGTGCCAGCACCCCGAAGTCGCTAGGGCCCTACGATGAGCAGTTCTTC
V: TRBV7-9; length: 15; J: TRBJ2-1; size: -; D: -; CDR3: CANERAGLTYNEQFF; DNA: TGTGCCAACGAAAGGGCAGGGTTAACCTACAATGAGCAGTTCTTC
V: TRBV27; length: 15; J: TRBJ1-5; size: -; D: -; CDR3: CASSLGTLSNQPQHF; DNA: TGTGCCAGCAGTTTAGGGACACTTAGCAATCAGCCCCAGCATTTT
V: TRBV27; length: 11; J: TRBJ2-7; size: -; D: TRBD2; CDR3: CASAGGGGQYF; DNA: TGTGCCAGCGCCGGGGGGGGAGGGCAGTACTTC
V: TRBV20-1; length: 16; J: TRBJ1-1; size: -; D: -; CDR3: CSAGGTVFVEDTEAFF; DNA: TGCAGTGCGGGGGGTACAGTCTTTGTGGAGGACACTGAAGCTTTCTTT
V: TRBV7-6; length: 18; J: TRBJ2-3; size: -; D: TRBD2; CDR3: CASSSRTSGRASTDTQYF; DNA: TGTGCCAGCAGCTCGAGGACTAGCGGGAGGGCTAGCACAGATACGCAGTATTTT
V: TRBV6-2/TRBV6-3; length: 16; J: TRBJ2-1; size: -; D: -; CDR3: CASSYSSQHSYNEQFF; DNA: TGTGCCAGCAGTTACTCGAGTCAGCACTCCTACAATGAGCAGTTCTTC